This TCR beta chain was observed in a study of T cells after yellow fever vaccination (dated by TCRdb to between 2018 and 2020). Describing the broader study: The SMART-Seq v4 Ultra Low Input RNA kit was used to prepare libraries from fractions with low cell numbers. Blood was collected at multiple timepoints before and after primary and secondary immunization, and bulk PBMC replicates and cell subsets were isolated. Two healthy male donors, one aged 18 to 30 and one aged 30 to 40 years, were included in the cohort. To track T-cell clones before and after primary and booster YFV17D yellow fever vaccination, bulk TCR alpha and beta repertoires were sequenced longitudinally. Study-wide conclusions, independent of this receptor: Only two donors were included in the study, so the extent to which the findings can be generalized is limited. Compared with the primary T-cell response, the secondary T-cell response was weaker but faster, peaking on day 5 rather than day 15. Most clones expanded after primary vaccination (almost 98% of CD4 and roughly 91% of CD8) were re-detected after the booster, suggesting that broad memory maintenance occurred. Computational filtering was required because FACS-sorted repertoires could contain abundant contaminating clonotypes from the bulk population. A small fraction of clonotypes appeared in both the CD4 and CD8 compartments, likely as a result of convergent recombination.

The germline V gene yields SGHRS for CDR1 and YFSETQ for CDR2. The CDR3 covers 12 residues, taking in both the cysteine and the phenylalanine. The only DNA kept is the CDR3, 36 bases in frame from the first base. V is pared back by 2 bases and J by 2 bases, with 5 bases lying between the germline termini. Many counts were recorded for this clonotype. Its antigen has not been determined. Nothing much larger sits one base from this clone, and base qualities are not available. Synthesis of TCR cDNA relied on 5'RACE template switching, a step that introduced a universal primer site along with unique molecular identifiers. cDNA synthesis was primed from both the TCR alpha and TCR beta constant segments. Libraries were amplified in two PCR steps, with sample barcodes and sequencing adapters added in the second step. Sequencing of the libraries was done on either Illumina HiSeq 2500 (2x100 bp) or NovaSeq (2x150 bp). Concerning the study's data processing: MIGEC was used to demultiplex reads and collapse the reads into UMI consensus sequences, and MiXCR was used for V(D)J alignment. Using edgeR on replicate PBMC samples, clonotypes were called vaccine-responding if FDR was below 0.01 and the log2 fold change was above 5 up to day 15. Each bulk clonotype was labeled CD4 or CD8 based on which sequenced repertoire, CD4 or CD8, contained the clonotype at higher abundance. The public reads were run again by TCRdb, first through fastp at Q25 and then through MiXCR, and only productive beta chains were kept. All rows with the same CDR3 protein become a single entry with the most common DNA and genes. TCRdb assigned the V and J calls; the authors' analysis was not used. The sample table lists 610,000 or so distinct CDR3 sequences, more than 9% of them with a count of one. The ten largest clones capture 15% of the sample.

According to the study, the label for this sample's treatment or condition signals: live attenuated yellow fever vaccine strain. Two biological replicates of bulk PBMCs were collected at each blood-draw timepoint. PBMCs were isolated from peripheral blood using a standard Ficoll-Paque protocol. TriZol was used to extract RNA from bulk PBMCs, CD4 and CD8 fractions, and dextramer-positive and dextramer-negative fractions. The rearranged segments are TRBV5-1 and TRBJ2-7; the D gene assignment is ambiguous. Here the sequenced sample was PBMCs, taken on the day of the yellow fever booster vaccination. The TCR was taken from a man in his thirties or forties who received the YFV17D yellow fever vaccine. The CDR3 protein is CASSFDTYEQYF. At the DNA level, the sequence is TGCGCCAGCAGCTTCGACACCTACGAGCAGTACTTC.